Described below is a single T cell receptor (beta chain) sequence and its context. This clonotype was seen only once. Its antigen remains undetermined. The sample holds no much larger clone one base away, and base qualities are not on file. The entry originates in a study of identical twins (dated by TCRdb to the mid-2010s). General notes on the study: To test whether fetal clonotypes persist, this study deep-sequenced TCR alpha and beta repertoires from monozygotic twins, from unrelated adults of various ages, and from cord blood. To rule out contamination, replicate twin experiments were performed at different times with different library preparation protocols.

The library was produced with 5' RACE. The instrument was an Illumina HiSeq 2000. Template switching introduced a universal primer binding site; the final cDNA contained a unique molecular identifier, enabling accurate counting of TCR cDNA molecules. First-strand cDNA for TCR alpha and beta chains was synthesized from specific primers in the conserved constant-segment region. To control for contamination, each cDNA library was double barcoded with a SMART-Mk sample barcode plus Illumina barcodes. TruSeq adapter sequences along with Illumina sample barcodes were introduced in two successive PCR steps. The TCR alpha and beta cDNA libraries were sequenced on the Illumina HiSeq platform using custom primers. The paper's processing steps were these. MiGEC was used to process raw reads and extract unique molecular identifiers, and MiXCR was used to find CDR3 positions. For each individual, recombination models were inferred using an EM algorithm with the repgenHMM and IGoR tools. Shared clonotype analysis was performed with the tcR package in R, normalizing sharing by the product of cloneset sizes. To study raw recombination free of thymic and clonal selection effects, out-of-frame nonproductive sequences were analyzed. Through fastp at Q25 and MiXCR, TCRdb rebuilt clones from the public reads, retaining in-frame beta chains. Every CDR3 protein is listed once, alongside the most common genes and DNA of its rows. Clone size and V and J calls follow TCRdb, not the original study. Counted in this sample were 1.5 million to 2 million distinct CDR3 sequences; roughly 35% of them appeared once. Clones ranked in the top ten supply about 0.3% of the sample.

General findings and caveats noted by the study authors: Zero-insertion analyses could be partly confounded by invariant T cells such as MAIT and iNKT, although diverse VJ usage argued against such confounding for most clonotypes. Out-of-frame TCR alpha sequences shared between twins showed an excess of low generation-probability sequences compared with coincidental sharing between unrelated individuals. Recombination models systematically underestimated out-of-frame TCR alpha sharing in monozygotic twins but agreed with sharing between unrelated individuals. Because the same donors could not be followed over many years, conclusions were based on cross-sectional statistical analysis. Excess twin sharing in beta out-of-frame sequences was weaker because fewer shared sequences lowered the signal-to-noise ratio. Abundant cord blood beta clonotypes carried fewer insertions; young adult naive repertoires showed a weaker similar trend, while memory repertoires showed none.

Only healthy Caucasian donors were included. The germline V gene yields LGHNA for CDR1 and YNFKEQ for CDR2. Including cysteine and phenylalanine, the CDR3 has 15 amino acids. Kept here is only the CDR3 DNA, which spans 45 bases and is read in frame from base 1. V and J lose 3 bases and 1 base, and a span of 9 bases separates them. The source is a newborn girl in good health. The sample consisted of cord blood. The chain is made from TRBV4-2 and TRBJ2-2; no confident D gene assignment can be made. The CDR3 protein sequence reads: CASSQESGNTGELFF. Here is the DNA: TGTGCCAGCAGCCAGGAATCAGGGAACACCGGGGAGCTGTTTTTT.